This T cell receptor (beta chain) was observed in a study of blood T cell repertoires in COVID-19. Study-wide context: Acute and convalescent COVID-19 specimens originated in the United States, Italy and Spain. In each case, the material was cDNA or gDNA derived from T cells, B-cell-depleted T cells, or PBMCs.

Germline V CDR1 and CDR2: SGHRS, YFSETQ. V was cut by 5 bases and J by 1 base, with 25 bases left in between. This CDR3 contains 19 residues. In the authors' methods: Reference gene primer amplification gave estimated nucleated cell counts. Using immunoSEQ multiplex PCR, the repertoire was profiled, and TCRdb retains in-frame clones only, with some absent. Clone size and the V and J calls come from that table; the DNA yielded D and trimming. The sample carries 55,000 to 75,000 clones, approximately 80% recorded once. Material: peripheral blood. The clonotype comes from a man in his 70s with acute or convalescent COVID-19. The chain links TRBV5-1 to TRBJ2-1, with TRBD1 as a possible D gene (5 bases). The CDR3 loop reads CASSPSLQGAVISYNEQFF. CDR3 nucleotides: TGCGCCAGCAGTCCTTCCCTGCAGGGCGCCGTAATTTCCTACAATGAGCAGTTCTTC.